Listed below are T cell receptor beta chains from one sample, sequenced in a study of blood T cell repertoires in COVID-19. Using immunoSEQ multiplex PCR, the repertoire was profiled, and TCRdb retains in-frame clones only, with some absent. The profile covers approximately 400,000 clones, with over 65% appearing a single time and around 1% taken by the ten largest. The material sequenced was peripheral blood. The source is a human donor with acute or convalescent COVID-19. The donor label of this sample is uncertain. CDR3s include the opening cysteine and the closing phenylalanine or tryptophan. A D gene is named only where the DNA matches it firmly.

d_gene: TRBD2; v_gene: TRBV5-1; j_gene: TRBJ2-7; CDR3aa: CASSRSGVGYEQYF
d_gene: TRBD1; v_gene: TRBV3-1/TRBV3-2; j_gene: TRBJ1-6; CDR3aa: CASSQVRGLVGNYNSPLHF
d_gene: TRBD1; v_gene: TRBV4-1; j_gene: TRBJ1-4; CDR3aa: CASSQEGQGREKLFF
d_gene: TRBD1; v_gene: TRBV4-1; j_gene: TRBJ1-1; CDR3aa: CASSRRSTGVDTEAFF
d_gene: TRBD1; v_gene: TRBV27; j_gene: TRBJ2-6; CDR3aa: CASRGWDRDFSGANVLTF
d_gene: .; v_gene: TRBV28; j_gene: TRBJ1-1; CDR3aa: CASSFHIGMNTEAFF
d_gene: .; v_gene: TRBV2; j_gene: TRBJ1-2; CDR3aa: CASSRSDYGYTF
d_gene: TRBD1; v_gene: TRBV5-1; j_gene: TRBJ2-1; CDR3aa: CASSQTGGGYNEQFF
d_gene: .; v_gene: TRBV30; j_gene: TRBJ2-3; CDR3aa: CAWEGRMTDTQYF
d_gene: TRBD2; v_gene: TRBV18; j_gene: TRBJ2-1; CDR3aa: CASSPSGGGNEQFF
d_gene: .; v_gene: TRBV7-2; j_gene: TRBJ2-5; CDR3aa: CASSLHRETQYF
d_gene: TRBD1; v_gene: TRBV28; j_gene: TRBJ1-4; CDR3aa: CASSLGTGGNEKLFF
d_gene: .; v_gene: TRBV25-1; j_gene: TRBJ2-5; CDR3aa: CASSDRTVYQETQYF
d_gene: TRBD1; v_gene: TRBV28; j_gene: TRBJ1-6; CDR3aa: CASRQGNYSPLHF
d_gene: .; v_gene: TRBV19; j_gene: TRBJ2-5; CDR3aa: CASSSEPGNIATQYF
d_gene: .; v_gene: TRBV19; j_gene: TRBJ1-2; CDR3aa: CATYGAAGYTF
d_gene: .; v_gene: TRBV10-1; j_gene: TRBJ2-7; CDR3aa: CASSEYPGNEQYF
d_gene: TRBD1; v_gene: TRBV5-1; j_gene: TRBJ2-7; CDR3aa: CASSSDRGLIYEQYF
d_gene: .; v_gene: TRBV30; j_gene: TRBJ1-1; CDR3aa: CAWKRGGNTEAFF
d_gene: .; v_gene: TRBV7-2; j_gene: TRBJ2-2; CDR3aa: CASSSDRVNTGELFF
d_gene: TRBD2; v_gene: TRBV6-6; j_gene: TRBJ2-1; CDR3aa: CASSLLAGVYNEQFF
d_gene: .; v_gene: TRBV18; j_gene: TRBJ2-7; CDR3aa: CASSRDSPTAEQYF